This T cell receptor (beta chain) comes out of a study of beta chain features in type 1 diabetes. General observations from the study: In type 1 diabetes patients, VDJ junctions had fewer insertions; deletions at these junctions were more frequent. Significant though moderate, a shortening of TCRB CDR3s appeared in all four CD4+ subsets of Type 1 diabetes patients. Possibly, sequencing cDNA over-represented cells that had high TCR expression levels.

Germline CDR1 MDHEN, CDR2 SYDVKM. The CDR3 has 15 amino acids. Trimming took 4 bases from V and 4 from J, leaving 17 bases between them. In this sample, this clone turned up a few times. Its antigen is undetermined. Since all of the isolated RNA was reverse transcribed, expressed TCRB transcripts were what got sequenced. This table comes from immunoSEQ multiplex PCR, and its TCRdb copy is limited to in-frame clones, with some not included. The sample contains 200,000 to 250,000 clones, over 11% of which appear only once. Each sorted population was over 95% pure. This TCR was recovered from a man aged 25-40 years with type 1 diabetes. Material for sequencing was naive CD4+ T cells from blood. The chain recombines TRBV28 with TRBJ2-7, with D possibly matching TRBD1 (7 bases). CDR3 DNA: TGTGCCAGCAGTTCTCTAGTGGAGGGGGCTTACGAGCAGTACTTC. It translates to CASSSLVEGAYEQYF. Using reference TRBV28 and TRBJ2-7 for the parts outside the CDR3, the full variable domain is DVKVTQSSRYLVKRTGEKVFLECVQDMDHENMFWYRQDPGLGLRLIYFSYDVKMKEKGDIPEGYSVSREKKERFSLILESASTNQTSMYLCASSSLVEGAYEQYFGPGTRLTVT.